These T cell receptor beta chains were read from a single sample in a study of blood T cell repertoires in COVID-19. Sequenced by immunoSEQ multiplex PCR; TCRdb stores in-frame clones only, minus some. The sample has almost 500,000 clones, 70% to 90% seen once. The sample taken for sequencing was PBMCs or T cells enriched from blood (not recorded which). Source of these receptors: a woman aged 55-70 years who had recovered from COVID-19. Each CDR3 is given with its conserved first and last residue. Each record gives: V gene, CDR3 protein.

TRBV12-5 | CASGLREKGHTGELFF
TRBV2 | CASSTDSACFF
TRBV6-5 | CASNWIGGAFF
TRBV5-1 | CASSLHPTASSGNTIYF
TRBV5-1 | CASSLGTGAGNTEAFF
TRBV11-2 | CASSLRPSGGATGELFF
TRBV5-1 | CASSLVENYEQYF
TRBV4-1 | CASSQLDRFNYGYTF
TRBV7-2 | CASSFMNTEAFF
TRBV9 | CASSVDWGFDSTDTQYF
TRBV5-1 | CASSLGHTNEKLFF
TRBV27 | CASSLDRANSPLHF
TRBV5-4 | CASSLGTGGPLSNYGYTF
TRBV6-5 | CASSLSYNEQFF
TRBV18 | CASSPLPGAGIMDTQYF
TRBV12-3/TRBV12-4 | CASSFDRGQSF
TRBV2 | CASAQGNYGYTF
TRBV10-2 | CASRDREGHSPLHF
TRBV10-3 | CAISGVVGGTDTQYF
TRBV6-5 | CASNGQGSINSPLHF
TRBV7-9 | CASSLAGQGMNTEAFF
TRBV18 | CASSPYTDTQYF
TRBV18 | CASSPREGAGNQPQHF
TRBV29-1 | CSVQGTYLYGYTF
TRBV11-2 | CASSFRHPNTEAFF
TRBV27 | CASSLSTRRTGELFF
TRBV7-6 | CASSLHDRGEGNEQFF
TRBV13 | CASSLGGDPGEAFF
TRBV4-2 | CASSQDIGTGGSNEQFF
TRBV2 | CAREGERGLSF